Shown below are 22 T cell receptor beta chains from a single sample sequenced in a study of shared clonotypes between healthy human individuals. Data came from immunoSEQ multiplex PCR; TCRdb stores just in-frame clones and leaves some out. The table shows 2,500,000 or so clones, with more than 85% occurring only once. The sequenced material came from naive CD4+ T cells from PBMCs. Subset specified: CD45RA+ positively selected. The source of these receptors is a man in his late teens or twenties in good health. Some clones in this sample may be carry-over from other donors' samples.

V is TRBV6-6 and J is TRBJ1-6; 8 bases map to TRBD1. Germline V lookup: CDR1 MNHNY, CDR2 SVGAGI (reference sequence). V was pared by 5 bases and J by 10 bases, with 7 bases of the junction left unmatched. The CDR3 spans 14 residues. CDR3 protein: CASSEAGGGSPLHF. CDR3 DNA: TGTGCCAGCAGTGAGGCAGGGGGCGGATCACCCCTCCACTTT.

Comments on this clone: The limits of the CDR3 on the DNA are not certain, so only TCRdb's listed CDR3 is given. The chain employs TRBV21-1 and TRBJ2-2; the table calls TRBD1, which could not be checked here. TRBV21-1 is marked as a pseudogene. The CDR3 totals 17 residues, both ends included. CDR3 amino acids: CASFAAGTTTNTGELFF.

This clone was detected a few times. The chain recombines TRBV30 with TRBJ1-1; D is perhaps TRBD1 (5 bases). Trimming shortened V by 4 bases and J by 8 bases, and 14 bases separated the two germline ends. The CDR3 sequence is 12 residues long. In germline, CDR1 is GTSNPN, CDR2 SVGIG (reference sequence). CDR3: CAWNVQGTEAFF. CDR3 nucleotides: TGTGCCTGGAACGTTCAGGGAACAGAAGCTTTCTTT. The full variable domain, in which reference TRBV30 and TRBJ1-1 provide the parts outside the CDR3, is SQTIHQWPATLVQPVGSPLSLECTVEGTSNPNLYWYRQAAGRGLQLLFYSVGIGQISSEVPQNLSASRPQDRQFILSSKKLLLSDSGFYLCAWNVQGTEAFFGQGTRLTVV.

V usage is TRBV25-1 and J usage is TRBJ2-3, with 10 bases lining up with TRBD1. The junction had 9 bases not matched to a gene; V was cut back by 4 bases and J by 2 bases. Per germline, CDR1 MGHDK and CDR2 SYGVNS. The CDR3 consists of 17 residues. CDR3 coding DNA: TGTGCCAGCAGTGGAACTCCGGGACAGGGGCCCACAGATACGCAGTATTTT. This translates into CASSGTPGQGPTDTQYF. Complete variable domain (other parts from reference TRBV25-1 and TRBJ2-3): EADIYQTPRYLVIGTGKKITLECSQTMGHDKMYWYQQDPGMELHLIHYSYGVNSTEKGDLSSESTVSRIRTEHFPLTLESARPSHTSQYLCASSGTPGQGPTDTQYFGPGTRLTVL.

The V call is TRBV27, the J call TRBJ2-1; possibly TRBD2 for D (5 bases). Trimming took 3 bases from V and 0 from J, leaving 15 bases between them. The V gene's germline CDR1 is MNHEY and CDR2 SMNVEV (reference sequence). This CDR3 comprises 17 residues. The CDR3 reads CASSFSGSRSSYNEQFF. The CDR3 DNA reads TGTGCCAGCAGTTTCTCGGGGTCAAGGAGCTCCTACAATGAGCAGTTCTTC.

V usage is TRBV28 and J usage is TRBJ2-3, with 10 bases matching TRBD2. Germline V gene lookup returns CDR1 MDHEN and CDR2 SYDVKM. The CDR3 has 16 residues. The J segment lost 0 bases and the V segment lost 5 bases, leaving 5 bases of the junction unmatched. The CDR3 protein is CASSAGLAASTDTQYF. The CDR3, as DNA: TGTGCCAGCAGTGCCGGACTAGCGGCGAGCACAGATACGCAGTATTTT.

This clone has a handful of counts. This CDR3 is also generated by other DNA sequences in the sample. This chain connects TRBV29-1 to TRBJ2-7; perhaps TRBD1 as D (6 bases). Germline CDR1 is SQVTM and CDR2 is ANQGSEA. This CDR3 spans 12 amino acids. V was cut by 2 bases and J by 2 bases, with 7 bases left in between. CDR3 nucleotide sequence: TGCAGCGTTGAACAGGGGCCCTACGAGCAGTACTTC. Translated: CSVEQGPYEQYF.

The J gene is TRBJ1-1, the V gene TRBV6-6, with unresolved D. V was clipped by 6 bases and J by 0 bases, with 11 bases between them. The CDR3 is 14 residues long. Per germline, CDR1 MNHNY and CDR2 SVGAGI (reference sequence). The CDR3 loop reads CASSITNMNTEAFF. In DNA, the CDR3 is TGTGCCAGCAGCATCACAAACATGAACACTGAAGCTTTCTTT.

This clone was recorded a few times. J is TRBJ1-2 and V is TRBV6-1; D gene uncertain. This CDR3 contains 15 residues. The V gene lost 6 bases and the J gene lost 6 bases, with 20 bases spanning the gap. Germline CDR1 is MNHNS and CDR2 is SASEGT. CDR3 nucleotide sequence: TGTGCCAGCAGGCCCCCCGGGGTTAGACCCCATGGCTACACCTTC. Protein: CASRPPGVRPHGYTF.

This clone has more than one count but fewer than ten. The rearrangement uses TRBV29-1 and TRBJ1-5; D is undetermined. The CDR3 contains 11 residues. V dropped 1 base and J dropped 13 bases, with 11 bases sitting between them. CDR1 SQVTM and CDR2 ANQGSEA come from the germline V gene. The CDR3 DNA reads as TGCAGCGTTGAAGCAGGCCGGGGTCAGCATTTT. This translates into CSVEAGRGQHF.

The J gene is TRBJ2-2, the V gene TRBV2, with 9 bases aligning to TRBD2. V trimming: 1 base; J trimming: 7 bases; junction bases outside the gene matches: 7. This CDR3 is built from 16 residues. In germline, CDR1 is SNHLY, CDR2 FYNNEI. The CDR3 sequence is CASSEGLAGWSGELFF. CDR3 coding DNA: TGTGCCAGCAGTGAAGGTCTAGCGGGATGGAGCGGGGAGCTGTTTTTT.

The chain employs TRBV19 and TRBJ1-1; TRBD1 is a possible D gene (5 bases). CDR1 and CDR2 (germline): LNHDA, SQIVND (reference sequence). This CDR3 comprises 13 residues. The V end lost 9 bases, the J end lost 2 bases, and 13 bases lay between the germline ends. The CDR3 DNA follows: TGTGCCAGCCAAGCGGGACCCAACACTGAAGCTTTCTTT. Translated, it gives CASQAGPNTEAFF. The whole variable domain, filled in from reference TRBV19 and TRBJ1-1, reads DGGITQSPKYLFRKEGQNVTLSCEQNLNHDAMYWYRQDPGQGLRLIYYSQIVNDFQKGDIAEGYSVSREKKESFPLTVTSAQKNPTAFYLCASQAGPNTEAFFGQGTRLTVV.

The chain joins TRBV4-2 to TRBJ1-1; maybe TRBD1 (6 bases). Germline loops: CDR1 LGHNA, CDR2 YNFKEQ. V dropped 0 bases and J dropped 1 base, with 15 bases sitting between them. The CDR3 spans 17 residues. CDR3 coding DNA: TGTGCCAGCAGCCAAGACCCCCAAGGACAGACGAACACTGAAGCTTTCTTT. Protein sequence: CASSQDPQGQTNTEAFF.

CDR3 bases: TGTGCCAGCAGGAGCCCCGCAGATACGCAGTATTTT. Translated, it gives CASRSPADTQYF. The rearrangement joins TRBV6-5 to TRBJ2-3, with D unclear. Germline CDR1 and CDR2: MNHEY and SVGAGI. The V and J ends lost 6 bases and 4 bases respectively, with 8 bases between them. The CDR3 consists of 12 residues.

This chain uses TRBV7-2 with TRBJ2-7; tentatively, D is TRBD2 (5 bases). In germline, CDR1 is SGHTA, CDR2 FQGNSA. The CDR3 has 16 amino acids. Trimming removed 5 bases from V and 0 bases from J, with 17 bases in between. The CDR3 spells CASSIGELGDSYEQYF. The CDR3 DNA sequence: TGTGCCAGCAGCATTGGGGAGCTAGGAGACTCCTACGAGCAGTACTTC.

The CDR3 DNA reads as TGTGCCAGCAGCATGACAGGGGTGAGGACTGAAGCTTTCTTT. Encoded protein: CASSMTGVRTEAFF. The V and J genes are TRBV5-5 and TRBJ1-1, with 8 bases identical to TRBD1. V lost 4 bases and J lost 5; bases outside the gene matches: 7. This CDR3 has 14 amino acids. Germline CDR1 is SGHKS and CDR2 is YYEKEE (reference sequence).

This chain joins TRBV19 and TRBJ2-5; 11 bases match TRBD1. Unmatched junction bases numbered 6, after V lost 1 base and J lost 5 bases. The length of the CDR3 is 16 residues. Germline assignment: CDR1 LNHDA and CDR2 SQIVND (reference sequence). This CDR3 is CASSIGGTGGTETQYF. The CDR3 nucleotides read TGTGCCAGTAGTATAGGTGGGACAGGGGGAACGGAGACCCAGTACTTC. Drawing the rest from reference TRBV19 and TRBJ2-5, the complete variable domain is DGGITQSPKYLFRKEGQNVTLSCEQNLNHDAMYWYRQDPGQGLRLIYYSQIVNDFQKGDIAEGYSVSREKKESFPLTVTSAQKNPTAFYLCASSIGGTGGTETQYFGPGTRLLVL.

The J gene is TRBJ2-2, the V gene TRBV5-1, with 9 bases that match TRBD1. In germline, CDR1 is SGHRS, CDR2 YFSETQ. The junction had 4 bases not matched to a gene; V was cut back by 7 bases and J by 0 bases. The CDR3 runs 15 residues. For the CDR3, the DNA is TGCGCCAGCCGCCGGGACAGGGCGAACACCGGGGAGCTGTTTTTT. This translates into CASRRDRANTGELFF.

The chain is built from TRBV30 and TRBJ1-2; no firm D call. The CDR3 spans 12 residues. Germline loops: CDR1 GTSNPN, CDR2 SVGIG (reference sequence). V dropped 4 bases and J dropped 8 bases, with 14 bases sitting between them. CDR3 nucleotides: TGTGCCTGGATCAACGGGCGGGGAGGCTACACCTTC. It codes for CAWINGRGGYTF. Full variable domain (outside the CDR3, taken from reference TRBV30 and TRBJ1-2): SQTIHQWPATLVQPVGSPLSLECTVEGTSNPNLYWYRQAAGRGLQLLFYSVGIGQISSEVPQNLSASRPQDRQFILSSKKLLLSDSGFYLCAWINGRGGYTFGSGTRLTVV.

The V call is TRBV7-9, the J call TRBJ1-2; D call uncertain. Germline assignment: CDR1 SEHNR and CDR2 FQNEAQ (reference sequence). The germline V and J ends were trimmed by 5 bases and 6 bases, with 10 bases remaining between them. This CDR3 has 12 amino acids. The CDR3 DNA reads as TGTGCCAGCAGCCGACCCGGGGATGGCTACACCTTC. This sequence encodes CASSRPGDGYTF. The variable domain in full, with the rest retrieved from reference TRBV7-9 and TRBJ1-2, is DTGVSQNPRHKITKRGQNVTFRCDPISEHNRLYWYRQTLGQGPEFLTYFQNEAQLEKSRLLSDRFSAERPKGSFSTLEIQRTEQGDSAMYLCASSRPGDGYTFGSGTRLTVV.

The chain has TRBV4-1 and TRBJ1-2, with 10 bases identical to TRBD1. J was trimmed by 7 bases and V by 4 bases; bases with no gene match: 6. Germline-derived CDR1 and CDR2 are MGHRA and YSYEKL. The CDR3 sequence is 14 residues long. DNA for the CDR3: TGCGCCAGCAGCCGCAGCGGGACAGGGGCTGGCTACACCTTC. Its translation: CASSRSGTGAGYTF.

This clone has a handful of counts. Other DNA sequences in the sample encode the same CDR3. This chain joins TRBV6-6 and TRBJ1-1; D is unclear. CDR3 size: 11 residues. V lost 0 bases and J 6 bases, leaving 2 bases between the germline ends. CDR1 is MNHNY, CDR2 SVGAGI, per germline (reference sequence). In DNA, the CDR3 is TGTGCCAGCAGTTACTCGTCTGAAGCTTTCTTT. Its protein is CASSYSSEAFF.